The clone carrying this T cell receptor (beta chain) occurred once. The antigen remains undetermined. This sample is part of a study of T cell responses to AZD1222 COVID-19 vaccine. Study results and caveats: The reported proportion of spike-specific TCRs targeting unmutated variant regions was nearly half.

This CDR3 is built from 15 residues. The germline CDR1 and CDR2 sequences are GTSNPN and SVGIG (reference sequence). V was clipped by 0 bases and J by 3 bases, with 14 bases between them. Measured with immunoSEQ multiplex PCR; TCRdb has only the in-frame clones, and not every one. The table has 98,000 or so clones, around 86% seen once; the top ten hold roughly 3.3%. This receptor was taken from an adult who received the MenACWY meningococcal vaccine as a control. The sequences come from peripheral blood, collected 28 days after the second dose of the MenACWY control vaccine. The chain carries TRBV30 and TRBJ1-2, with D maybe TRBD1 (6 bases). CDR3 sequence reads: CAWSVGQRGHYGYTF. The DNA of the CDR3 is TGTGCCTGGAGTGTAGGACAGAGGGGACACTATGGCTACACCTTC.